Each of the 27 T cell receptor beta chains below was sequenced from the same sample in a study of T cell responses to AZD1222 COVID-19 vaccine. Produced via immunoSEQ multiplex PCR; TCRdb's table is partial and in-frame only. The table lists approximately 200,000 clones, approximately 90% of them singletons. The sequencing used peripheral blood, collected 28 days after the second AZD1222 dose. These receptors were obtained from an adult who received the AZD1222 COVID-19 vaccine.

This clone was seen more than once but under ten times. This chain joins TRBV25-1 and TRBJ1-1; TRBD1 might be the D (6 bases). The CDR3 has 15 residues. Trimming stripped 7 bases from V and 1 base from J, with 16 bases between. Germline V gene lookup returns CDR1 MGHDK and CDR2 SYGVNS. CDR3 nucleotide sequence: TGTGCCAGCATGCGTCGCGGGACACCGAACACTGAAGCTTTCTTT. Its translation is CASMRRGTPNTEAFF.

Written as DNA, the CDR3 is TGTGCCAGCAGCCCGGGACAGGCGAGCACCGGGGAGCTGTTTTTT. This translates into CASSPGQASTGELFF. The chain recombines TRBV27 with TRBJ2-2; TRBD1 matches at 8 bases. Per germline, CDR1 MNHEY and CDR2 SMNVEV (reference sequence). V trimming: 6 bases; J trimming: 4 bases; junction bases outside the gene matches: 7. CDR3 size: 15 residues.

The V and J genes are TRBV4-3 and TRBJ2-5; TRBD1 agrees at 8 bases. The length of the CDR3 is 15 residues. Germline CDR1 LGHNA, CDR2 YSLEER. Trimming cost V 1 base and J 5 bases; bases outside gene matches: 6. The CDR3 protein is CASSQGTGPGETQYF. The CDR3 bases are TGCGCCAGCAGCCAAGGGACAGGGCCAGGGGAGACCCAGTACTTC.

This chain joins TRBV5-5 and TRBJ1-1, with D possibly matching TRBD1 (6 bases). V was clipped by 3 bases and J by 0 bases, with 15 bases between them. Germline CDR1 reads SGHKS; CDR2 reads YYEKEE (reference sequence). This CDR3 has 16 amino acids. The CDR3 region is CASSSEWTAMNTEAFF. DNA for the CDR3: TGTGCCAGCAGCTCCGAATGGACAGCCATGAACACTGAAGCTTTCTTT.

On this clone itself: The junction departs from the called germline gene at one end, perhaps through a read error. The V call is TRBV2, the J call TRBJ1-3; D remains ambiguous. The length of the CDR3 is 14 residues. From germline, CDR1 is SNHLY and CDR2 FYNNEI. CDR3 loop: CASNERSSGNTIYF. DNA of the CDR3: TGTGCCAGCAATGAACGGAGCTCTGGAAACACCATATATTTT. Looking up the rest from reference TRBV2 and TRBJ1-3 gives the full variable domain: EPEVTQTPSHQVTQMGQEVILRCVPISNHLYFYWYRQILGQKVEFLVSFYNNEISEKSEIFDDQFSVERPDGSNFTLKIRSTKLEDSAMYFCASNERSSGNTIYFGEGSWLTVV.

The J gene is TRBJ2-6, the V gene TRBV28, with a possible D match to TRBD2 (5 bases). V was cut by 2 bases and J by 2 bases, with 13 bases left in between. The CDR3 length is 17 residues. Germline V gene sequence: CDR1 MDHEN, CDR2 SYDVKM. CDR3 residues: CASSLTPGNPGANVLTF. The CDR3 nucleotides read TGTGCCAGCAGTTTAACCCCCGGGAACCCTGGGGCCAACGTCCTGACTTTC.

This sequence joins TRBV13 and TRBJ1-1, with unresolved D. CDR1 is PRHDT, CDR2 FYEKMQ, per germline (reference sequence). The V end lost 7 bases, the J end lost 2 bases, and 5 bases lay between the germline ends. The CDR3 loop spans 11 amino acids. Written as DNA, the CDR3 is TGTGCCAGCACCTACAACACTGAAGCTTTCTTT. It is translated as CASTYNTEAFF.

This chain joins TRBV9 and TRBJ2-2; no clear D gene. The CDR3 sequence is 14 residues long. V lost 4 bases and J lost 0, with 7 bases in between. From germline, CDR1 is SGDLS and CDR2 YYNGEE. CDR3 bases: TGTGCCAGCAGCAGGGAAACGAACACCGGGGAGCTGTTTTTT. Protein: CASSRETNTGELFF.

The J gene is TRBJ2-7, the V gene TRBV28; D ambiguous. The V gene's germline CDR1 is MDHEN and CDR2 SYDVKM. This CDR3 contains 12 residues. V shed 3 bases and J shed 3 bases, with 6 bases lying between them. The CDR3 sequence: CASSLPFYEQYF. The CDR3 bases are TGTGCCAGCAGTTTGCCATTCTACGAGCAGTACTTC. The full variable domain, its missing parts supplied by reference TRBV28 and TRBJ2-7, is DVKVTQSSRYLVKRTGEKVFLECVQDMDHENMFWYRQDPGLGLRLIYFSYDVKMKEKGDIPEGYSVSREKKERFSLILESASTNQTSMYLCASSLPFYEQYFGPGTRLTVT.

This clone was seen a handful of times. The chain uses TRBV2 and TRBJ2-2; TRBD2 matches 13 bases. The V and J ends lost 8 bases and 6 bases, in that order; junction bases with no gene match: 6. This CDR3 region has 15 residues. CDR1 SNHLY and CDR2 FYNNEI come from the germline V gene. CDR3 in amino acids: CASDPGLAGSGELFF. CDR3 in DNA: TGTGCCAGCGACCCGGGACTAGCGGGATCCGGGGAGCTGTTTTTT.

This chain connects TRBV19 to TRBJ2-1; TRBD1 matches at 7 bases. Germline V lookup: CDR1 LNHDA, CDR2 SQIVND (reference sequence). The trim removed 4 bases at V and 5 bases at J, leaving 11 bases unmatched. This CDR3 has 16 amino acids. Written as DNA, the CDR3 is TGTGCCAGTAGTAGATCGTCCGGGACAGCTAACAATGAGCAGTTCTTC. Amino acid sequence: CASSRSSGTANNEQFF.

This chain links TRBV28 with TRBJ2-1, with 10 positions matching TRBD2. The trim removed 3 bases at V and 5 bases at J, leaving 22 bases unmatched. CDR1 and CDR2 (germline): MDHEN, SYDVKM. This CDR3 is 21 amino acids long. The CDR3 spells CASSFPMSGRGRGIWDNEQFF. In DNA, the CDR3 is TGTGCCAGCAGTTTTCCTATGAGCGGGAGGGGGAGGGGGATCTGGGACAATGAGCAGTTCTTC.

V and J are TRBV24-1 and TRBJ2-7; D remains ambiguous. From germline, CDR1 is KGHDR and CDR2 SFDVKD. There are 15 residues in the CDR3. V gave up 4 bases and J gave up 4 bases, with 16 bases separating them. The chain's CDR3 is CATSDPDRGVYEQYF. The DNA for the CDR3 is TGTGCCACCAGTGACCCCGACCGTGGGGTTTACGAGCAGTACTTC.

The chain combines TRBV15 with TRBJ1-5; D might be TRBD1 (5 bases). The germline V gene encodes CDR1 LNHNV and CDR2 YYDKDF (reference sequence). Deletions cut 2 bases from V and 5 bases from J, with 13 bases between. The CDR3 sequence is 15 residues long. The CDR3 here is CATSRWGEVDQPQHF. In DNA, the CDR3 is TGTGCCACCAGCAGATGGGGGGAAGTCGATCAGCCCCAGCATTTT. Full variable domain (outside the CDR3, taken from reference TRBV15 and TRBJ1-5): DAMVIQNPRYQVTQFGKPVTLSCSQTLNHNVMYWYQQKSSQAPKLLFHYYDKDFNNEADTPDNFQSRRPNTSFCFLDIRSPGLGDTAMYLCATSRWGEVDQPQHFGDGTRLSIL.

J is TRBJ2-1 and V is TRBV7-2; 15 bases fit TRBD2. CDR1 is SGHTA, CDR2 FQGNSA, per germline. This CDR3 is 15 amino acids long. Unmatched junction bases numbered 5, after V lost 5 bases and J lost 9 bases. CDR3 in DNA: TGTGCCAGCAGCCTCAGGACTAGCGGGAGGGGTGAGCAGTTCTTC. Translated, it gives CASSLRTSGRGEQFF.

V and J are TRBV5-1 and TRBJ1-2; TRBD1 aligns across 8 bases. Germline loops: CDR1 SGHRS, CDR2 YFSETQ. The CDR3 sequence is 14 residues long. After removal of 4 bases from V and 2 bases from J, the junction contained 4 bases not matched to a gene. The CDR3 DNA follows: TGCGCCAGCAGCCGGGGACAGGCCAACTATGGCTACACCTTC. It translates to CASSRGQANYGYTF.

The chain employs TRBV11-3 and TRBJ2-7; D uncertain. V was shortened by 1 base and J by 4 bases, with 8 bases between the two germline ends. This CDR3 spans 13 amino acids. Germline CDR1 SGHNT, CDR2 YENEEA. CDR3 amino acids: CASSLAQEYEQYF. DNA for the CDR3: TGTGCCAGCAGCTTAGCCCAGGAATACGAGCAGTACTTC.

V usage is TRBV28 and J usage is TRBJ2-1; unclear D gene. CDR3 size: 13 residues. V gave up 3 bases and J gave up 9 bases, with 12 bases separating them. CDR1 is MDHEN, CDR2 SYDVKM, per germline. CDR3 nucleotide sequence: TGTGCCAGCAGTTTCTGGGCCGTCGCTGAGCAGTTCTTC. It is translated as CASSFWAVAEQFF.

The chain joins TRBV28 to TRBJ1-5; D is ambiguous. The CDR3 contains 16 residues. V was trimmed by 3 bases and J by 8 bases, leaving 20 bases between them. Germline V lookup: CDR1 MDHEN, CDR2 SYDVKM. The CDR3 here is CASSLEGWLTGKPQHF. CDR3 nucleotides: TGTGCCAGCAGTTTGGAAGGATGGCTTACGGGAAAGCCCCAGCATTTT.

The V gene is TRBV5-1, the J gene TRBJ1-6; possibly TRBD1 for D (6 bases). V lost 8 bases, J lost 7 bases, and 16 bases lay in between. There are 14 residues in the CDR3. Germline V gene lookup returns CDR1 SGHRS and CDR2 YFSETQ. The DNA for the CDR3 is TGCGCCAGTTCGTCGGGGGGCTCGAATTCACCCCTCCACTTT. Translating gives CASSSGGSNSPLHF.

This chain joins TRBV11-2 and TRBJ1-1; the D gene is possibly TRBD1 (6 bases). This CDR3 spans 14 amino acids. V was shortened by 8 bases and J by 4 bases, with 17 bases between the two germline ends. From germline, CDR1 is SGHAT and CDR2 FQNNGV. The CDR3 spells CASREGRGGTEAFF. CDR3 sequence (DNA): TGTGCCAGCCGAGAGGGCAGGGGCGGCACTGAAGCTTTCTTT.

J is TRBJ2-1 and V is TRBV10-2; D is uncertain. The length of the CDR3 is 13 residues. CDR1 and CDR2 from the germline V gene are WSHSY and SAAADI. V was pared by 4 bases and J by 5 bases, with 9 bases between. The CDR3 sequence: CASSVARNNEQFF. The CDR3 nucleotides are TGCGCCAGCAGTGTTGCAAGGAACAATGAGCAGTTCTTC.

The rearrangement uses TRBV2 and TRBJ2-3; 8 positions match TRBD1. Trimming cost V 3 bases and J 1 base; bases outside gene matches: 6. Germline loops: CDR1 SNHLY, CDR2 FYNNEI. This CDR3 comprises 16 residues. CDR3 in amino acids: CASSEDRVEGTDTQYF. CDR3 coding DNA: TGTGCCAGCAGTGAGGACAGGGTTGAGGGCACAGATACGCAGTATTTT.

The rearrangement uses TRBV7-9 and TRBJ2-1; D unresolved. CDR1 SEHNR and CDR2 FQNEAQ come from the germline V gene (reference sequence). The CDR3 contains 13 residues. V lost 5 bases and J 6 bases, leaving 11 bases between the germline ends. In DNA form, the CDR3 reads TGTGCCAGCAGCCCTGGGGTAGCCAATGAGCAGTTCTTC. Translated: CASSPGVANEQFF.

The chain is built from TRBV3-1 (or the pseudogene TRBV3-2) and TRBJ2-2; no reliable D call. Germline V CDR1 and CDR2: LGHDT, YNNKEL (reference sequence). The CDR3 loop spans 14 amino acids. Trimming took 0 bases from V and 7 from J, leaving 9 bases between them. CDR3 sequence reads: CASSQEYGLGELFF. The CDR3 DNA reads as TGTGCCAGCAGCCAAGAATACGGCCTCGGGGAGCTGTTTTTT.

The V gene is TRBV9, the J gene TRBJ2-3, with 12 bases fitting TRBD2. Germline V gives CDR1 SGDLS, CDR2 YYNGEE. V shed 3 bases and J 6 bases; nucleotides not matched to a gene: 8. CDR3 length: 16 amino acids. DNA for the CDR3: TGTGCCAGCAGCGCGATGACTAGCGGGAGCGGTGATACGCAGTATTTT. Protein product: CASSAMTSGSGDTQYF.

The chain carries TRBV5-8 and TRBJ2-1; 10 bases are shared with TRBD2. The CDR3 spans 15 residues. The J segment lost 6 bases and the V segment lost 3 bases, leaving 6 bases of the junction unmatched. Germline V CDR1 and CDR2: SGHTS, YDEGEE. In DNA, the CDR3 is TGTGCCAGCAGCTCCGGGACTAGCGTCCCCAATGAGCAGTTCTTC. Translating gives CASSSGTSVPNEQFF.